This T cell receptor (beta chain) was documented in a study of early T cells in non-severe SARS-CoV-2 infection. As for the study in general: Sequencing of unsorted whole blood was done on bulk RNA, leaving chains unpaired.

Whole-study results and caveats: Matching with VDJdb favored anti-spike CD8 responses (missing private and CD4 specificities).

cDNA molecules, individually, were tagged with unique molecular identifiers. TCRdb itself ran the 5' RACE reads through MiXCR, one entry per CDR3 protein. Among 80,000 to 100,000 distinct CDR3 sequences listed, 14% were seen once. This clonotype was found a few times. Its cognate antigen is unknown. This CDR3 comprises 15 residues. J lost 5 bases, V lost 6 bases, and 8 bases had no gene match. Germline V gene lookup returns CDR1 MNHEY and CDR2 SVGAGI. This chain joins TRBV6-5 and TRBJ2-2; 8 bases fit TRBD1. This TCR was recovered from an adult who was a healthcare worker with PCR-confirmed SARS-CoV-2 infection or an uninfected control (not recorded which). Source material: whole blood. In DNA, the CDR3 is TGTGCCAGCAGCCGAGCGACAGGGGATACCGGGGAGCTGTTTTTT. Its protein is CASSRATGDTGELFF.